The rows below give T cell receptor beta chains drawn from one sample of a study of a mutant IDH1 vaccine in newly diagnosed glioma. The antigens these receptors bind are not known. Generated by immunoSEQ multiplex PCR, the TCRdb table keeps only in-frame clones and is missing some. The repertoire includes roughly 39,000 clones, approximately 83% of them detected once, and around 1.7% sits in the top ten. The sample was PBMCs, taken from a glioma patient whose treatment included an IDH1 peptide vaccine. All receptors come from a man aged 35 to 55 with glioma. The CDR3 runs from the conserved cysteine through the conserved F or W. D genes are given only for firm matches. Not all rows give a size; the values are once, few, many and, for expanded clones, a class.

D	V	J	size	DNA	CDR3
-	TRBV19	TRBJ2-3	-	TGTGCCAGTAGTGTATTCGCGGATACGCAGTATTTT	CASSVFADTQYF
-	TRBV25-1	TRBJ1-1	-	TGTGCCAGCAGTGAATCTTACACCTTTACTGAAGCTTTCTTT	CASSESYTFTEAFF
-	TRBV5-4	TRBJ2-6	-	TGTGCCAGCAGCCCCCCACGGAGGGGTTCTGGGGCCAACGTCCTGACTTTC	CASSPPRRGSGANVLTF
TRBD1	TRBV6-6	TRBJ2-7	-	TGTGCCAGCAGTTCGACCAGACAGGGGCGGTACGAGCAGTACTTC	CASSSTRQGRYEQYF
-	TRBV6-1	TRBJ2-3	-	TGTGCCAGCGGGCGGTCCCGGACAGATACGCAGTATTTT	CASGRSRTDTQYF
-	TRBV7-9	TRBJ1-1	few	TGTGCCAGCAGTACGAGGGAAGGCACTGAAGCTTTCTTT	CASSTREGTEAFF
TRBD1	TRBV27	TRBJ1-5	-	TGTGCCAGCAGTTTCCCGGACAGGGCACCTAATCAGCCCCAGCATTTT	CASSFPDRAPNQPQHF
-	TRBV7-8	TRBJ2-1	-	TGTGCCAGCAGCTTAGGGAGACAGCTAAATGAGCAGTTCTTC	CASSLGRQLNEQFF
TRBD2	TRBV4-3	TRBJ2-3	-	TGCGCCAGCGGCGGGAGGGGCTCCACAGATACGCAGTATTTT	CASGGRGSTDTQYF
-	TRBV19	TRBJ1-1	medium-sized	TGTGCCAAAAACAGGGCCATGAACACTGAAGCTTTCTTT	CAKNRAMNTEAFF
-	TRBV2	TRBJ1-4	-	TGTGCCAGCAGGGGGGGGGTCGTGGGCGGTGAAAAACTGTTTTTT	CASRGGVVGGEKLFF
TRBD2	TRBV9	TRBJ2-1	-	TGTGCCAGCAGCGTAGGGACGGGAGGGGGGGGAGAGCAGTTCTTC	CASSVGTGGGGEQFF
-	TRBV5-1	TRBJ2-3	-	TGCGCCAGCAGCGGGACCATCACAGCGGGCACAGATACGCAGTATTTT	CASSGTITAGTDTQYF
-	TRBV25-1	TRBJ2-1	-	TGTGCCAGCAGTGACCGTGACCCCACCTCAAGCTCCTACAATGAGCAGTTCTTC	CASSDRDPTSSSYNEQFF
-	TRBV11-2	TRBJ1-4	-	TGTGCCAGCAGCCCTCGGACAACTAATGAAAAACTGTTTTTT	CASSPRTTNEKLFF
TRBD1	TRBV5-4	TRBJ2-1	-	TGTGCCAGCAGCTTGAACAGGGGATTCAATGAGCAGTTCTTC	CASSLNRGFNEQFF
-	TRBV28	TRBJ1-1	-	TGTGCCAGCAGTTCCGATTGGACTGAAGCTTTCTTT	CASSSDWTEAFF
-	TRBV12-5	TRBJ2-1	-	TGTGCTAGTGGATTATCCGGGATAGGGCAGTTCTTC	CASGLSGIGQFF
TRBD2	TRBV19	TRBJ2-1	-	TGTGCCATCTCGACTAGCGGGAGGGCGTACAATGAGCAGTTCTTC	CAISTSGRAYNEQFF
-	TRBV10-3	TRBJ2-2	-	TGTGCCATCAGTGAGTCAGGGGGAACCAACACCGGGGAGCTGTTTTTT	CAISESGGTNTGELFF
TRBD1	TRBV29-1	TRBJ1-1	-	TGCAGCGTTGAAGACCGACAGAAACAGGGGGCGGCGGCTTTCTTT	CSVEDRQKQGAAAFF
TRBD1	TRBV9	TRBJ1-2	-	TGTGCCAGCAGCGGACAGGGATCCGGTGGCTACACCTTC	CASSGQGSGGYTF
TRBD1	TRBV7-2	TRBJ2-7	-	TGTGCCAGCAGCATGGACAGGGGTTACGAGCAGTACTTC	CASSMDRGYEQYF
-	TRBV5-1	TRBJ2-3	-	TGCGCCAGCAGCTTGGGAGACGTTACTAGCACAGATACGCAGTATTTT	CASSLGDVTSTDTQYF
-	TRBV2	TRBJ2-1	few	TGTGCCAGCAGCTCGGGACTGGGGAATGAGCAGTTCTTC	CASSSGLGNEQFF
-	TRBV6-5	TRBJ1-5	-	TGTGCCAGCTCGGGGCGCAATCAGCCCCAGCATTTT	CASSGRNQPQHF
-	TRBV7-3	TRBJ2-2	-	TGTGCCCTCAGGGGGACTTCGGCCGGGGAGCTGTTTTTT	CALRGTSAGELFF
TRBD1	TRBV28	TRBJ1-5	once	TGTGCCAGCAGCCTGGGGACAGGGGGCGTGAGGCAGCCCCAGCATTTT	CASSLGTGGVRQPQHF
-	TRBV5-1	TRBJ2-1	-	TGCGCCAGCAGGCAGCAGGTCGTAGTAGGAGAAGGAGAGCAGTTCTTC	CASRQQVVVGEGEQFF
TRBD2	TRBV18	TRBJ2-7	-	TGTGCCAGCTCAGGGAGCGGGAGGGCCCACGAGCAGTACTTC	CASSGSGRAHEQYF
-	TRBV7-2	TRBJ1-2	-	TGTGCCAGCAGCCTTAACTATGGCTACACCTTC	CASSLNYGYTF
TRBD2	TRBV9	TRBJ2-1	-	TGTGCCAGCAGCGTAGGGAGCGGGAGGGCCAAGGATAATGAGCAGTTCTTC	CASSVGSGRAKDNEQFF
TRBD2	TRBV9	TRBJ2-1	-	TGTGCCAGCAGCTCGGGACTAGACTTCTACAATGAGCAGTTCTTC	CASSSGLDFYNEQFF
-	TRBV5-5	TRBJ2-7	-	TGTGCCAGCAGCTTTAATGAGGGACTGAGGCTCCCCTACGAGCAGTACTTC	CASSFNEGLRLPYEQYF
TRBD2	TRBV11-2	TRBJ2-7	-	TGTGCCAGCAGCTTCCGACTAGCGGGAGCCTACGAGCAGTACTTC	CASSFRLAGAYEQYF
-	TRBV6-6	TRBJ2-1	few	TGTGCCAGCGGTTTGAGCTCCTACAATGAGCAGTTCTTC	CASGLSSYNEQFF
TRBD1	TRBV7-9	TRBJ1-3	-	TGTGCCAGCAGCTCGGGACAGGGGAGAAACACCATATATTTT	CASSSGQGRNTIYF
-	TRBV28	TRBJ1-4	-	TGTGCCAGCAGCCTTCCGGGACGGATCAATGAAAAACTGTTTTTT	CASSLPGRINEKLFF
-	TRBV21-1	TRBJ1-2	-	TGTGCCAGCAGCAAAAGGTGCACAGCCACTAACTATGGCTACACCTTC	CASSKRCTATNYGYTF
-	TRBV21-1	TRBJ2-7	-	TGTGCCAGCAGCCCCCCGGTAGAGACTTCGTCCTACGAGCAGTACTTC	CASSPPVETSSYEQYF
TRBD2	TRBV7-7	TRBJ2-5	-	TGTGCCAGCAGCTTAGCGGGGGGGCAAGAGACCCAGTACTTC	CASSLAGGQETQYF
TRBD1	TRBV19	TRBJ1-2	-	TGTGCCAGTAGTATAGCCTTTGGGGACAGCTATGGCTACACCTTC	CASSIAFGDSYGYTF
TRBD1	TRBV10-3	TRBJ2-7	-	TGTGCCATCACTAACCCTCAGGGGGAGTACGAGCAGTACTTC	CAITNPQGEYEQYF
TRBD2	TRBV7-8	TRBJ2-2	-	TGTGCCAGCAGCTTAGAGGGCGGGAGCAGCACCGGGGAGCTGTTTTTT	CASSLEGGSSTGELFF
-	TRBV5-1	TRBJ1-2	-	TGCGCCAGCAGCTTCAGTCTCGGGCGGCAGGCGCAGGGGCGGCAGGATTTC	CASSFSLGRQAQGRQDF
TRBD1	TRBV27	TRBJ2-4	-	TGTGCCAGCAGTACGACTACCGGGACAGGGGGCTTAGCCAAAAACATTCAGTACTTC	CASSTTTGTGGLAKNIQYF
-	TRBV4-2	TRBJ2-7	-	TGTGCCAGCAGCCAAGGCGGGGAGCCCCAACCCCCTGGGCACGAGCAGTACTTC	CASSQGGEPQPPGHEQYF
-	TRBV2	TRBJ1-5	-	TGTGCCAGCAGGAACATGAGGGAGCAGCCCCAGCATTTT	CASRNMREQPQHF
TRBD1	TRBV4-3	TRBJ2-7	-	TGCGCCAGCAGCCAAGAACAGGGGAACGAGCAGTACTTC	CASSQEQGNEQYF
-	TRBV14	TRBJ2-1	-	TGTGCCAGCAGCCCGATCCAACTGCGGAATGAGCAGTTCTTC	CASSPIQLRNEQFF
TRBD1	TRBV5-1	TRBJ1-1	-	TGCGCCAGCAGCCCGAGGACAGGGAGGATGGTCACTGAAGCTTTCTTT	CASSPRTGRMVTEAFF
TRBD1	TRBV18	TRBJ2-5	-	TGTGCCAGCTCACGGGACAGCTTAAGTTCAGGAGCTGGCCCGAAGACCCAGTACTTC	CASSRDSLSSGAGPKTQYF
TRBD1	TRBV7-2	TRBJ1-5	-	TGTGCCAGCAGCCCGACAGGGCCCCAGCCCCAGCATTTT	CASSPTGPQPQHF
-	TRBV11-1	TRBJ2-5	-	TGTGCCAGCAGAGATTCGGAGACCCAGTACTTC	CASRDSETQYF
TRBD1	TRBV6-5	TRBJ1-4	once	TGTGCCAGCAGGATGGGACAGGGGAGTGAAAAACTGTTTTTT	CASRMGQGSEKLFF
TRBD2	TRBV4-3	TRBJ2-3	-	TGCGCCAGCAGCCAAGCCCTAGCGGGAGCAGATACGCAGTATTTT	CASSQALAGADTQYF
-	TRBV9	TRBJ2-4	-	TGTGCCAGCAGCGTAGACGGGCGACTAGCCAAAAACATTCAGTACTTC	CASSVDGRLAKNIQYF
-	TRBV9	TRBJ2-3	once	TGTGCCAGCAGCGTAGATTTAGGGGAGTCAGATACGCAGTATTTT	CASSVDLGESDTQYF
-	TRBV29-1	TRBJ1-5	-	TGCAGCGTTGTTCTGCGGCAGGGGAACAATCAGCCCCAGCATTTT	CSVVLRQGNNQPQHF
-	TRBV5-6	TRBJ2-7	few	TGTGCCAGCAGCTTGATGGGTGCGGACAGCGTTTACGAGCAGTACTTC	CASSLMGADSVYEQYF